This TCR beta chain was documented in a study of molecular identifiers for immune sequencing clone quantification. Study-level information: Naive CD8 cell RNA, from around 20,000 or 100,000 cells, was split five ways in replicates, with four sequenced. Study-wide results and caveats: The study found clones above 20 RNA copies held over 98% of effector molecules and under 1% in naive cells.

In TCRdb, the PCR reads were re-called with MiXCR into one record per CDR3 protein. This table holds about 510,000 distinct CDR3 sequences, around 23% found once. Trimming removed 0 bases at V and 6 bases at J, with 11 bases between. The length of the CDR3 is 14 residues. The germline CDR1 and CDR2 sequences are SGHRS and YFSETQ. This clonotype was seen many times. Its antigen remains unknown. Sorted naive CD8 T cells, roughly 19,000 to 1,100,000, were sequenced from 10%, 30% or 50% RNA. CD8+CD4-CCR7+CD45RA+ cells were sorted as naive CD8 T cells. Source material: naive CD8+ T cells from blood, with Jurkat cell RNA spiked in. The subset denotes: FACS-sorted CD8+CD4-CCR7+CD45RA+ naive T cells. The chain combines TRBV5-1 with TRBJ2-3; D unclear. This TCR was recovered from a human donor in good health. Some libraries in this study had Jurkat cell RNA spiked in. CDR3 DNA: TGCGCCAGCAGCTTGGCAAGCCCGGAGGATACGCAGTATTTT. Its translation: CASSLASPEDTQYF.